The 8 T cell receptor beta chains below were found in one sample sequenced in a study of vaccination and CD4 T cells after COVID-19. Treatment here: approximately 10-day PBMC culture with coronavirus spike peptide pools or control peptides (ViraFEST assay). Cultured CD4+ T-cell DNA underwent Oncomine TCR Beta short-read sequencing. MiXCR, run by TCRdb on the PCR reads, gives a single entry per CDR3 protein. Among about 6,300 distinct CDR3 sequences listed, about two thirds were seen once. No antigen has been identified for these receptors. The specimen sequenced was CD4+ T cells from blood, cultured in vitro. These receptors all stem from a human donor who had recovered from COVID-19.

The J gene is TRBJ2-7, the V gene TRBV28; maybe TRBD2 (6 bases). The CDR3 totals 12 residues. Trimming took off 6 bases at V and 3 bases at J, with 9 bases between the two ends. Germline CDR1 and CDR2: MDHEN and SYDVKM. The CDR3 bases are TGTGCCAGCAGGCAGGGACTCTACGAGCAGTACTTC. This gives the protein CASRQGLYEQYF.

This rearrangement joins TRBV20-1 to TRBJ2-5; TRBD1 aligns across 8 bases. With V trimmed by 0 bases and J by 3 bases, 12 bases remained unmatched. The CDR3 runs 17 residues. Germline CDR1 DFQATT, CDR2 SNEGSKA (reference sequence). In DNA, the CDR3 is TGCAGTGCTAGAGATTGGCGTCGGACAGGGACGGAAGAGACCCAGTACTTC. Protein product: CSARDWRRTGTEETQYF.

This clonotype was counted only a few times. The chain links TRBV6-5 to TRBJ2-7, with D possibly matching TRBD2 (5 bases). Per germline, CDR1 MNHEY and CDR2 SVGAGI. The CDR3 has 13 residues. Trimming shortened V by 4 bases and J by 4 bases, and 11 bases separated the two germline ends. The CDR3 DNA is TGTGCCAGCAGTTCTAGCAATCCGTACGAGCAGTACTTC. It codes for CASSSSNPYEQYF.

The rearrangement uses TRBV20-1 and TRBJ1-6, with D unresolved. The germline V and J ends were trimmed by 0 bases and 6 bases, with 6 bases remaining between them. The V gene's germline CDR1 is DFQATT and CDR2 SNEGSKA (reference sequence). The CDR3 is 13 residues long. CDR3 sequence: CSARDPGNSPLHF. The CDR3 coding sequence is TGCAGTGCTAGAGATCCTGGTAATTCACCCCTCCACTTT.

The CDR3 DNA is TGCAGTGCTAGAGGGGACAGGGACTCCTACGAGCAGTACTTC. This codes for CSARGDRDSYEQYF. J is TRBJ2-7 and V is TRBV20-1, with 9 bases matching TRBD1. The V gene end was trimmed by 1 base and the J gene end by 0 bases; junction bases not matched to a gene: 1. The CDR3 sequence is 14 residues long. Germline V gene lookup returns CDR1 DFQATT and CDR2 SNEGSKA (reference sequence).

The V call is TRBV20-1, the J call TRBJ2-1; 10 bases align to TRBD2. With V trimmed by 4 bases and J by 5 bases, 5 bases remained unmatched. Germline-derived CDR1 and CDR2 are DFQATT and SNEGSKA (reference sequence). This CDR3 has 14 residues. The CDR3 DNA is TGCAGTGCTACTAGCGGGAGTAGCGACAATGAGCAGTTCTTC. Residues: CSATSGSSDNEQFF.

On this clonotype: A much more abundant neighbour one base away suggests this may be a read error. This chain links TRBV6-1 with TRBJ2-7; D perhaps matches TRBD1 (5 bases). This CDR3 has 13 residues. The germline V gene has CDR1 MNHNS and CDR2 SASEGT. The CDR3 region is CASRFQGGGERYF. CDR3 coding DNA: TGTGCCAGCAGATTCCAGGGCGGCGGCGAGCGGTACTTC.

The V and J genes are TRBV7-6 and TRBJ2-2; D may be TRBD2 (5 bases). The V gene's germline CDR1 is SGHVS and CDR2 FNYEAQ. Trimming removed 1 base from V and 4 bases from J, with 13 bases in between. The CDR3 runs to 16 residues. This CDR3 reads CASSLEDSVFTGELFF. CDR3 bases: TGTGCCAGCAGCTTAGAGGACTCGGTCTTCACCGGGGAGCTGTTTTTT.